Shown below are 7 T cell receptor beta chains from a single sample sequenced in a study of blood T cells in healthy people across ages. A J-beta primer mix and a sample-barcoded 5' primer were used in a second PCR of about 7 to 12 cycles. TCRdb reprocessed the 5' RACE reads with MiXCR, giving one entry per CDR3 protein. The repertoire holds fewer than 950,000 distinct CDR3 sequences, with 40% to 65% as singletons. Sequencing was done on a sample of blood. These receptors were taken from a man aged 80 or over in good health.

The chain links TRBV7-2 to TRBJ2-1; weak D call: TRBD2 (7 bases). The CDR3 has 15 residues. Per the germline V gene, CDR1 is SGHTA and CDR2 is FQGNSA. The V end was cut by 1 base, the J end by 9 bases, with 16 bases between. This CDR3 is CASSLEGGRVVEQFF. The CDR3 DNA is TGTGCCAGCAGCTTAGAGGGGGGGCGGGTCGTTGAGCAGTTCTTC.

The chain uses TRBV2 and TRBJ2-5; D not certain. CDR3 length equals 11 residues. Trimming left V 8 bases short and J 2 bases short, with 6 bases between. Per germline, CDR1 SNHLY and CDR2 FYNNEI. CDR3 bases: TGTGCCAGCCAGTATCAAGAGACCCAGTACTTC. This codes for CASQYQETQYF.

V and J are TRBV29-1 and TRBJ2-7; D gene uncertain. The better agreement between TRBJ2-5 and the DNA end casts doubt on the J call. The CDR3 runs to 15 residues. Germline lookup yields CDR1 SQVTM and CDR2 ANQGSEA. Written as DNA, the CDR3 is TGCAGCGTTGTTACCCCAGGATTAAGTGAGGAGACCCAGTACTTC. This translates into CSVVTPGLSEETQYF.

CDR3 loop: CSARSLDRPGTEAFF. In DNA, the CDR3 is TGCAGTGCTAGATCCTTGGACAGGCCCGGCACTGAAGCTTTCTTT. The V gene is TRBV20-1, the J gene TRBJ1-1; 7 positions match TRBD1. V lost 2 bases to trimming and J lost 4 bases; unmatched junction nucleotides: 10. This CDR3 comprises 15 residues. Germline assignment: CDR1 DFQATT and CDR2 SNEGSKA (reference sequence).

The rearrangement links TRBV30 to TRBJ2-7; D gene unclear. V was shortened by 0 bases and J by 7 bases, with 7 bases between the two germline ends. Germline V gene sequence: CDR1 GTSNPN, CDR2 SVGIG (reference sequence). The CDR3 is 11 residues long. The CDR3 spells CAWSVKDEQYF. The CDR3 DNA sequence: TGTGCCTGGAGTGTCAAGGATGAGCAGTACTTC. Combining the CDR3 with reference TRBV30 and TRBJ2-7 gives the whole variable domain SQTIHQWPATLVQPVGSPLSLECTVEGTSNPNLYWYRQAAGRGLQLLFYSVGIGQISSEVPQNLSASRPQDRQFILSSKKLLLSDSGFYLCAWSVKDEQYFGPGTRLTVT.

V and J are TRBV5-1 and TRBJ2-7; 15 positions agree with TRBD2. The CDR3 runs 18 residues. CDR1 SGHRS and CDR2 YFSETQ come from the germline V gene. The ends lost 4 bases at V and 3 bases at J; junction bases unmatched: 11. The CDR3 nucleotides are TGCGCCAGCAGCGTCGGACTAGCGGGAGGGCCGGCCCACTACGAGCAGTACTTC. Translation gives CASSVGLAGGPAHYEQYF.

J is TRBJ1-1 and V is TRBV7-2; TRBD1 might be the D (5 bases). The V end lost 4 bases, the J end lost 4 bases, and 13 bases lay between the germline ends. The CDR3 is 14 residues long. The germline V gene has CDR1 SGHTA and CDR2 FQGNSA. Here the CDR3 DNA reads TGTGCCAGCAGCTCCTCAGGGTTTTCCACTGAAGCTTTCTTT. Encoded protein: CASSSSGFSTEAFF.